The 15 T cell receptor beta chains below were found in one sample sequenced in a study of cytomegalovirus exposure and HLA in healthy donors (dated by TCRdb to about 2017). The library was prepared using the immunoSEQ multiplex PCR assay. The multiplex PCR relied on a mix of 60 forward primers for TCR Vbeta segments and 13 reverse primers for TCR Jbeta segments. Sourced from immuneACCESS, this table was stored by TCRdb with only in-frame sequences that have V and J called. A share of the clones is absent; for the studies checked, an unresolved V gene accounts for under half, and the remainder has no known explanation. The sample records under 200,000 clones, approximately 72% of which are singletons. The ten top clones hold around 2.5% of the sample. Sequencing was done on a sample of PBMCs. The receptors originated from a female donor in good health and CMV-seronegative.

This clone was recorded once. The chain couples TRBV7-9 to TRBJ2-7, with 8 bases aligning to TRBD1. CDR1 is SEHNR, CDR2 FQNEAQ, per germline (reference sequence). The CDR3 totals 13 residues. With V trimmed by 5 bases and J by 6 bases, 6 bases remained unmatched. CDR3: CASSPYRGSEQYF. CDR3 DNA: TGTGCCAGCAGCCCATACAGGGGGAGCGAGCAGTACTTC. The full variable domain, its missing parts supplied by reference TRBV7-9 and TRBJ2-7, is DTGVSQNPRHKITKRGQNVTFRCDPISEHNRLYWYRQTLGQGPEFLTYFQNEAQLEKSRLLSDRFSAERPKGSFSTLEIQRTEQGDSAMYLCASSPYRGSEQYFGPGTRLTVT.

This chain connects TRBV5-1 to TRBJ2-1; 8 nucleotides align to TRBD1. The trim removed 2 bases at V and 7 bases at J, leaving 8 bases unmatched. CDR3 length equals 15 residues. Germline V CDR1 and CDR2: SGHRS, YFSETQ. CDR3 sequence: CASSFFPGGMNEQFF. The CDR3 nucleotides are TGCGCCAGCAGCTTCTTCCCAGGGGGCATGAATGAGCAGTTCTTC.

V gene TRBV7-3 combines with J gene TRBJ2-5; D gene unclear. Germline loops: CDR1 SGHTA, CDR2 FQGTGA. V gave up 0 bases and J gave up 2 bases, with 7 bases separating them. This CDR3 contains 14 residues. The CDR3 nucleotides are TGTGCCAGCAGCTTAACTGCGGATCAAGAGACCCAGTACTTC. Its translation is CASSLTADQETQYF.

CDR3 loop: CSGGTGAGGETQYF. As DNA, the CDR3 is TGCAGCGGGGGGACAGGGGCGGGGGGGGAGACCCAGTACTTC. This chain links TRBV29-1 with TRBJ2-5, with a weak D call TRBD1 (10 bases). V lost 7 bases and J 5 bases, leaving 20 bases between the germline ends. CDR3 length: 14 amino acids. Germline CDR1 and CDR2: SQVTM and ANQGSEA. The full variable domain, with the rest looked up from reference TRBV29-1 and TRBJ2-5, is SAVISQKPSRDICQRGTSLTIQCQVDSQVTMMFWYRQQPGQSLTLIATANQGSEATYESGFVIDKFPISRPNLTFSTLTVSNMSPEDSSIYLCSGGTGAGGETQYFGPGTRLLVL.

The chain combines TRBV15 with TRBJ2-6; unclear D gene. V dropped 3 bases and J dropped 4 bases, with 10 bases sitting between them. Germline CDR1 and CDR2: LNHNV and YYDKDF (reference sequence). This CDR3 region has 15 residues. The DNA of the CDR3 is TGTGCCACCAGCAGCCGGGTGGCAGGGGCCAACGTCCTGACTTTC. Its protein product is CATSSRVAGANVLTF. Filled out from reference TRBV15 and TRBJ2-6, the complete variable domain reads DAMVIQNPRYQVTQFGKPVTLSCSQTLNHNVMYWYQQKSSQAPKLLFHYYDKDFNNEADTPDNFQSRRPNTSFCFLDIRSPGLGDTAMYLCATSSRVAGANVLTFGAGSRLTVL.

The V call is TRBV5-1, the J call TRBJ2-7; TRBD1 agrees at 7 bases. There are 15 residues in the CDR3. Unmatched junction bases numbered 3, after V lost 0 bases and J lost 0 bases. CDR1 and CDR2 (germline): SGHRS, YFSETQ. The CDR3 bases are TGCGCCAGCAGCTTGGGCGACAGGGCCTCCTACGAGCAGTACTTC. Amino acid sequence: CASSLGDRASYEQYF.

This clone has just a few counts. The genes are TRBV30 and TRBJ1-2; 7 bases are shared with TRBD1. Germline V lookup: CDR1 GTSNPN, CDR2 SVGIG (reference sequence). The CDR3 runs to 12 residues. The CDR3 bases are TGTGCTTCGACCAGACAGGGCTATGGCTACACCTTC. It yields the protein CASTRQGYGYTF. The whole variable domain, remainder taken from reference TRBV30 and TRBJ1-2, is SQTIHQWPATLVQPVGSPLSLECTVEGTSNPNLYWYRQAAGRGLQLLFYSVGIGQISSEVPQNLSASRPQDRQFILSSKKLLLSDSGFYLCASTRQGYGYTFGSGTRLTVV.

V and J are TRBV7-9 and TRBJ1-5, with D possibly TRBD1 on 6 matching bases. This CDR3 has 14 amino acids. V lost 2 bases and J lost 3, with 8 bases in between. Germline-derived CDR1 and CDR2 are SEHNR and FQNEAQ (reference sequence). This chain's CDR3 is CASSLPGDNQPQHF. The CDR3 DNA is TGTGCCAGCAGCTTACCAGGGGACAATCAGCCCCAGCATTTT.

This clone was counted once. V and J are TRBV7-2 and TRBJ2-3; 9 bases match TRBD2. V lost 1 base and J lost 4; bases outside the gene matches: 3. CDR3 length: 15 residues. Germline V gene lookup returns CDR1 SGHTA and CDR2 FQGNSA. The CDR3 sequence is CASSLGGRAADTQYF. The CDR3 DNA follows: TGTGCCAGCAGCTTAGGCGGGAGGGCCGCAGATACGCAGTATTTT.

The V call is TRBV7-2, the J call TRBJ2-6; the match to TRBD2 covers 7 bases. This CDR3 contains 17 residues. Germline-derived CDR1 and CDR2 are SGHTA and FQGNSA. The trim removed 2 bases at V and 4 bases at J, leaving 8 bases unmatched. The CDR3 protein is CASSLSWSGNGANVLTF. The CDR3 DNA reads TGTGCCAGCAGCTTAAGCTGGAGCGGGAACGGGGCCAACGTCCTGACTTTC.

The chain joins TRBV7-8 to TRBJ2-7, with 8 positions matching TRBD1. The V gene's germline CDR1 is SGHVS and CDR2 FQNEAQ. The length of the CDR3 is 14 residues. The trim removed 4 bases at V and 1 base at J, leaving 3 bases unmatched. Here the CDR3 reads CASSSGTGSYEQYF. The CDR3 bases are TGTGCCAGCAGCTCCGGGACAGGATCCTACGAGCAGTACTTC.

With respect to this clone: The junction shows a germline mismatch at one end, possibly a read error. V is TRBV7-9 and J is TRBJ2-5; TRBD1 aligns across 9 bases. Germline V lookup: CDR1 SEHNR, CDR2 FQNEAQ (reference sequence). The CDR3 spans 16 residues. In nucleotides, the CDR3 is TGTTCCAGCAGCTTAGGTGGGACAGGGAACCAAGAGACCCAGTACTTC. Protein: CSSSLGGTGNQETQYF.

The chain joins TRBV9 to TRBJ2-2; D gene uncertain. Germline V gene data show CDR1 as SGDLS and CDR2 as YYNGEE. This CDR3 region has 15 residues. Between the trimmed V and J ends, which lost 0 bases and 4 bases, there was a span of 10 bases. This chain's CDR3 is CASSVAAGITGELFF. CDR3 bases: TGTGCCAGCAGCGTAGCGGCAGGTATCACCGGGGAGCTGTTTTTT.

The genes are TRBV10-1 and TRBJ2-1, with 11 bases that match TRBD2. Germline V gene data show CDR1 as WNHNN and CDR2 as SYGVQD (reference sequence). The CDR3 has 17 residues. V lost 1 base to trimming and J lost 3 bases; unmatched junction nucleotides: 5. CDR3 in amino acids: CASSEYETSGDYNEQFF. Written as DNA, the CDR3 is TGCGCCAGCAGTGAGTATGAGACTAGCGGGGACTACAATGAGCAGTTCTTC.

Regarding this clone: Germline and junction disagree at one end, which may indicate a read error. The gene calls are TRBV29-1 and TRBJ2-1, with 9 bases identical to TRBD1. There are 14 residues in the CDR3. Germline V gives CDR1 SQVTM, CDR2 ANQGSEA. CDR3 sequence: CSVETGGSYNKQFF. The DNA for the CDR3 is TGCAGCGTTGAAACAGGGGGCTCCTACAATAAGCAGTTCTTC.